This is a list of T cell receptor beta chains from one sample in a study of CDR3 diversity in severe acne. TCRdb re-called the PCR reads with MiXCR, one entry per CDR3 protein. The table has about 97,000 distinct CDR3 sequences, 51% seen once. Sequenced: blood. Source of these receptors: a male donor with acne. Both conserved end residues are part of each CDR3. D genes are given only for firm matches. Clone size is stated in some rows and not others, as once, few, many or a class when expanded.

clone_size	d_call	v_call	j_call	cdr3_nt	cdr3_aa
NA	NA	TRBV20-1	TRBJ1-1	TGCAGTTCTAGGGCTTGGGACACTGAAGCTTTCTTT	CSSRAWDTEAFF
NA	TRBD2	TRBV25-1	TRBJ2-3	TGTGCCAGCAGTGACCCTGGACTAGAGAGTCTGTTCTTT	CASSDPGLESLFF
NA	TRBD1	TRBV10-3	TRBJ1-2	TGTGCCAGCAGTGGAATTCGTGACAGGGACTATGGCTACACCTTC	CASSGIRDRDYGYTF
NA	NA	TRBV12-3/TRBV12-4	TRBJ2-7	TGTGCCAGCAGTTCTACGGACTACAGGGCTACCTACGAGCAGTACTTC	CASSSTDYRATYEQYF
many	TRBD1	TRBV15	TRBJ2-7	TGTGCCACCAGCAATAGGACAGGACACTCCTACGAGCAGTACTTC	CATSNRTGHSYEQYF
many	TRBD1	TRBV7-2	TRBJ2-7	TGTGCCAGCAGCTTTGACAGGGACGGGTTTTACGAGCAGTACTTC	CASSFDRDGFYEQYF
NA	TRBD2	TRBV6-1	TRBJ2-7	TGTGCCAGCAGTGAGTCGGCCGCCTACTTAGCGGGAACCGGCGAGCAGTACTTC	CASSESAAYLAGTGEQYF
NA	NA	TRBV25-1	TRBJ1-1	TGTGCCAGCATGAGACAAGGAGGGCTTGAAGCTTTCTTT	CASMRQGGLEAFF
NA	NA	TRBV24-1	TRBJ2-1	TGTGCCACCAGTGCTACCTCATGGGAGCAGTTCTTC	CATSATSWEQFF
few	NA	TRBV6-4	TRBJ2-2	TGTGCCAGCAGTGAAAGTGTGGGAGTTTTACCCGGGGAGCTGTTTTTT	CASSESVGVLPGELFF
many	TRBD2	TRBV6-1	TRBJ2-3	TGTGCCAGCAGCAAGGGACTAGCGGGAATCGCAGATACGCAGTATTTT	CASSKGLAGIADTQYF
NA	TRBD2	TRBV19	TRBJ2-1	TGTGCCAGTAGTATTGGGACTAGCGGGAGTAATGAGCAGTTCTTC	CASSIGTSGSNEQFF
once	NA	TRBV20-1	TRBJ1-1	TGCAGTGCTCAGGGTAGCACTGAAGCTTTCTTT	CSAQGSTEAFF
NA	NA	TRBV6-5	TRBJ2-7	TGTGCCACCCTCAACGCCCCCTCCTACGAGCAGTACTTC	CATLNAPSYEQYF
NA	NA	TRBV29-1	TRBJ2-5	TGCAGCGCCTTTAGTAGGGCGTGGGAGACCCAGTACTTC	CSAFSRAWETQYF
NA	TRBD2	TRBV24-1	TRBJ2-1	TGTGCCACCAGTGATTTGGGTAGCGGGAGGATGCAGTTCTTC	CATSDLGSGRMQFF
NA	TRBD1	TRBV25-1	TRBJ1-2	TGTGCCAGCACCTCAGCAGGGACAGGACAGGGCTACACCTTC	CASTSAGTGQGYTF
NA	NA	TRBV2	TRBJ1-4	TGTGCCAGCACCGGGACACAGGGACCTAATGAAAAACTGTTTTTT	CASTGTQGPNEKLFF
NA	TRBD1	TRBV10-2	TRBJ2-5	TGTGCCAGCAGTCCTGGACAGGGGGCCCAGACCCAGTACTTC	CASSPGQGAQTQYF
NA	NA	TRBV19	TRBJ2-2	TGTGCCAGTAGTTTCTTAGCGGTATCGGGTACCGGGGAGCTGTTTTTT	CASSFLAVSGTGELFF
many	NA	TRBV12-3/TRBV12-4	TRBJ2-5	TGTGCCAGCAGTTTTGCGGAAATTGAGACCCAGTACTTC	CASSFAEIETQYF
many	NA	TRBV5-5	TRBJ2-4	TGTGCCAGCAGCCCGGAGGCGGGCGACGTCATACGGGCCAAAAACATTCAGTACTTC	CASSPEAGDVIRAKNIQYF
NA	NA	TRBV10-3	TRBJ2-3	TGTGCCATCAGTGAGTCTTGGGGGAGAAGAACAGATACGCAGTATTTT	CAISESWGRRTDTQYF
few	NA	TRBV5-8	TRBJ2-2	TGTGCCAGCAGCGAGGTATCGTGGGAGCTGTTTTTT	CASSEVSWELFF
once	NA	TRBV29-1	TRBJ1-6	TGCAGCGTTATCATAACGGACGGTGACCTCCACTTT	CSVIITDGDLHF
NA	TRBD2	TRBV28	TRBJ2-1	TGTGCCAGCAGTTTAGGGACTAGCGGGGGGGTCGGCGAGCAGTTCTTC	CASSLGTSGGVGEQFF
few	NA	TRBV27	TRBJ1-3	TGTGCCAGCAGTTTGCAGGAGGGGGGCTCTGGAAACACCATATATTTT	CASSLQEGGSGNTIYF
few	NA	TRBV6-5	TRBJ2-6	TGTGCCAGCAGTTCCACAGGGTTCAGTGCTGGGGCCAACGTCCTGACTTTC	CASSSTGFSAGANVLTF
NA	NA	TRBV25-1	TRBJ2-2	TGTGCCAGCAGTGGGGCAGGGGACACCGGGGAGCTGTTCTTT	CASSGAGDTGELFF
many	NA	TRBV12-1	TRBJ1-3	TGTGCCAGCAGCTTAACGAGACAGGGGGCTGGAAACACCATATATTTT	CASSLTRQGAGNTIYF
NA	NA	TRBV7-2	TRBJ2-5	TGTGCCAGCAGCTTAGGAGACCTAGGAACCCAGTACTTC	CASSLGDLGTQYF
few	NA	TRBV4-3	TRBJ1-4	TGCGCCAGCAGCCGGGAACGGGAAAAACTGTTTTTT	CASSREREKLFF
NA	TRBD1	TRBV2	TRBJ2-1	TGTGCCAGCAAACCGACCCCGGGACAGGGTACATGTGAGCAGTTCTTC	CASKPTPGQGTCEQFF
NA	NA	TRBV29-1	TRBJ2-7	TGCAGCGTTGAAAGCAGTCCCGCCGTGCAGTACTTC	CSVESSPAVQYF
many	NA	TRBV12-3/TRBV12-4	TRBJ1-1	TGTGCCAGCAGTTTGTGGGGGAAAGGGGATACTGAAGCTTTCTTT	CASSLWGKGDTEAFF
NA	TRBD2	TRBV2	TRBJ2-7	TGTGCCAGCAGCTCCGAGACTAGCGGGGGTACCTACGAGCAGTACTTC	CASSSETSGGTYEQYF
NA	NA	TRBV7-2	TRBJ1-5	TGTGCCAGCAGCTTAGCGCCAGGAAAACTCCCCGGGAGCAATCAGCCCCAGCATTTT	CASSLAPGKLPGSNQPQHF
NA	NA	TRBV10-3	TRBJ2-5	TGTGCCATCAGTGACATAGGGGCGGAAGAGACCCAGTACTTC	CAISDIGAEETQYF
NA	NA	TRBV25-1	TRBJ2-7	TGTGCCAGCAGTGAAAGGCGGGACGGATGGGAGTTC	CASSERRDGWEF
many	NA	TRBV9	TRBJ2-3	TGTGCCAGCAGCGGCGCAGGGGGGCCAGGCACAGATACGCAGTATTTT	CASSGAGGPGTDTQYF
NA	TRBD1	TRBV2	TRBJ1-2	TGTGCCAGCAGTGAAGGGACAGGGGGCGACTATGGCTACATCTTC	CASSEGTGGDYGYIF
NA	NA	TRBV25-1	TRBJ1-5	TGTGCCAGCAGTCCGCGGGGGATCAATCAGCCCCAGCATTTT	CASSPRGINQPQHF
few	NA	TRBV11-2	TRBJ2-7	TGTGCCAGCAGCCCGATTAGCTCCTACGAGCAGTACTTC	CASSPISSYEQYF
NA	NA	TRBV15	TRBJ1-6	TGTGCCAGCAGCTATATTAATTCACCCCTCCACTTT	CASSYINSPLHF
NA	NA	TRBV30	TRBJ1-2	TGTGCCTGGAGAGGTGGGGGATATGGCTACACCTTC	CAWRGGGYGYTF
NA	TRBD1	TRBV19	TRBJ1-6	TGTGCCACCGGGACAGGGGGCAATTCACCCCTCCACTTT	CATGTGGNSPLHF
few	TRBD2	TRBV11-2	TRBJ2-5	TGTGCCAGCAGCTTGGGACTAGCGGGAGTGGAGACCCAGTACTTC	CASSLGLAGVETQYF
many	NA	TRBV24-1	TRBJ2-2	TGTGCCACCAGTGATTTCCCCAGGGCGGACACCGGGGAGCTGTTTTTT	CATSDFPRADTGELFF
few	TRBD1	TRBV9	TRBJ2-3	TGTGCCAGCAGCGGGACAGGGTTTGTTGGGGGCACAGATACGCAGTATTTT	CASSGTGFVGGTDTQYF
NA	NA	TRBV9	TRBJ1-1	TGTGCCAGCAGCCCATGGGGAGGGGATGAAGCTTTCTTT	CASSPWGGDEAFF
many	NA	TRBV6-6	TRBJ2-3	TGTGCCAGCAGTTGGATTGGGATCGGGAGTGTTGTCACAGATACGCAGTATTTT	CASSWIGIGSVVTDTQYF
NA	NA	TRBV10-2	TRBJ2-5	TGCGCCAGCAGTGAGGTTACAGGAGGCGAAGAATTC	CASSEVTGGEEF
many	NA	TRBV10-2	TRBJ2-1	TGCGCCAGCCGGGACTTTATGAGCTCCTACAATGAGCAGTTCTTC	CASRDFMSSYNEQFF
NA	TRBD1	TRBV5-5	TRBJ1-5	TGTGCCAGCAGCTTGGGGGACAGCGATCAGCCCCAGCATTTT	CASSLGDSDQPQHF
medium-sized	NA	TRBV7-9	TRBJ1-5	TGTGCCAGCAGCCGGGACAACAATCAGCCCCAGCATTTT	CASSRDNNQPQHF
NA	TRBD1	TRBV29-1	TRBJ1-4	TGCAGCGTTTCCGACAGGGAAGAAAAACTGTTTTTT	CSVSDREEKLFF
NA	TRBD2	TRBV19	TRBJ2-1	TGTGCCAGTAGTGCGACTAGCGGGACCTTCCAGTTCTTC	CASSATSGTFQFF
few	NA	TRBV28	TRBJ1-2	TGTGCCAGCAGTTTACAGCGGGGCAGGGAAGGGGACTATGGCTACACCTTC	CASSLQRGREGDYGYTF
medium-sized	NA	TRBV9	TRBJ2-5	TGTGCCAGCAGCGTAACGCTAGAGGAGACCCAGTACTTC	CASSVTLEETQYF
NA	NA	TRBV18	TRBJ1-3	TGTGCCAGCTCACCCTCGGGGTTTGGTTCTGGAAACACCATATATTTT	CASSPSGFGSGNTIYF